This record covers a single T cell receptor (beta chain). Losses at the gene ends were 2 bases for V and 2 bases for J; bases not matched to a gene: 8. The CDR3 is 17 residues long. CDR1 and CDR2 from the germline V gene are KGHSH and LQKENI. How the authors handled the data: Quantification of nucleated cells was approximated via reference gene primer amplification. Using immunoSEQ multiplex PCR, the repertoire was profiled, and TCRdb retains in-frame clones only, with some absent. V and J calls plus clone size are reproduced from that table; the DNA served to infer D and trimming. This sample has fewer than 250,000 clones; about 90% occur once, and the top ten carry 3.7%. This entry belongs to a study of blood T cell repertoires in COVID-19. Ages ranged from 18 to 89 years, with residence in around 24 US areas.

This receptor was identified in a woman in her twenties or thirties who had been exposed to COVID-19. V is TRBV18 and J is TRBJ2-2, with 7 bases that match TRBD2. Sequences were obtained from PBMCs or T cells enriched from blood (not recorded which). CDR3 sequence: CASSPEERDGNTGELFF. As DNA, the CDR3 is TGTGCCAGCTCACCAGAGGAGCGGGACGGTAACACCGGGGAGCTGTTTTTT.